These T cell receptor beta chains were read from a single sample in a study of blood T cell repertoires in COVID-19. Using immunoSEQ multiplex PCR, the repertoire was profiled, and TCRdb retains in-frame clones only, with some absent. The sample consists of a few hundred thousand clones, approximately 83% of them appearing once. Sequenced: PBMCs or T cells enriched from blood (not recorded which). The receptors stem from a man between 50 and 59 years old who had recovered from COVID-19. Both conserved end residues are part of each CDR3. The D gene is left open where the match is weak. Clone size, where shown, is once, few, many, or a class for clones that have expanded.

d_gene	j_gene	abundance	v_gene	CDR3aa	CDR3nt
TRBD2	TRBJ2-3	NA	TRBV10-1	CASSASGKQDTQYF	TGCGCCAGCAGCGCTAGCGGGAAGCAAGATACGCAGTATTTT
TRBD1	TRBJ2-6	NA	TRBV28	CASSETGSGANVLTF	TGTGCCAGCAGTGAGACAGGGTCTGGGGCCAACGTCCTGACTTTC
TRBD2	TRBJ2-1	NA	TRBV4-2	CASSPQTSATYNEQFF	TGTGCCAGCAGCCCTCAAACTAGCGCCACCTACAATGAGCAGTTCTTC
TRBD1	TRBJ1-1	NA	TRBV18	CASSQTRTGNTEAFF	TGTGCCAGCTCACAAACCCGGACAGGGAACACTGAAGCTTTCTTT
NA	TRBJ1-4	once	TRBV11-2	CASSLHGGNEKLFF	TGTGCCAGCAGCTTGCACGGAGGGAATGAAAAACTGTTTTTT
TRBD2	TRBJ2-3	NA	TRBV11-2	CASSLTSGGANTQYF	TGTGCCAGCAGCCTGACTAGCGGGGGGGCAAATACGCAGTATTTT
TRBD1	TRBJ1-1	NA	TRBV5-1	CASSLPGGASTEAFF	TGCGCCAGCAGCTTGCCAGGGGGCGCGTCCACTGAAGCTTTCTTT
TRBD1	TRBJ2-1	once	TRBV6-2/TRBV6-3	CASSDPGQGLNEQFF	TGTGCCAGCAGCGATCCGGGACAGGGCCTAAATGAGCAGTTCTTC
NA	TRBJ2-1	NA	TRBV14	CASSRGNFGEQFF	TGTGCCAGCAGCCGGGGCAATTTCGGTGAGCAGTTCTTC
TRBD2	TRBJ2-5	NA	TRBV5-1	CASSSLPRTSGGRGPQYF	TGCGCCAGCAGCTCCCTACCGAGGACTAGCGGGGGCCGGGGGCCCCAGTACTTC
TRBD2	TRBJ2-5	NA	TRBV6-2/TRBV6-3	CASSPTSGRAAGETQYF	TGTGCCAGCAGTCCCACGAGCGGGAGGGCCGCGGGAGAGACCCAGTACTTC
TRBD1	TRBJ1-4	NA	TRBV30	CAWSVGTVNEKLFF	TGTGCCTGGAGTGTAGGGACAGTTAATGAAAAACTGTTTTTT
TRBD1	TRBJ1-3	NA	TRBV19	CATLQRTGVGTIYF	TGTGCCACCCTACAGCGGACAGGGGTAGGCACCATATATTTT
TRBD1	TRBJ1-2	NA	TRBV4-3	CASSQEVVGTGGYTF	TGCGCCAGCAGCCAAGAGGTGGTCGGGACAGGAGGCTACACCTTC
NA	TRBJ1-4	NA	TRBV28	CATSGIGGETNEKLFF	TGTGCCACCAGTGGGATTGGGGGCGAAACTAATGAAAAACTGTTTTTT
NA	TRBJ1-6	NA	TRBV14	CASRIVGTQGHYNSPLHF	TGTGCCAGCAGAATCGTAGGGACACAGGGCCACTATAATTCACCCCTCCACTTT